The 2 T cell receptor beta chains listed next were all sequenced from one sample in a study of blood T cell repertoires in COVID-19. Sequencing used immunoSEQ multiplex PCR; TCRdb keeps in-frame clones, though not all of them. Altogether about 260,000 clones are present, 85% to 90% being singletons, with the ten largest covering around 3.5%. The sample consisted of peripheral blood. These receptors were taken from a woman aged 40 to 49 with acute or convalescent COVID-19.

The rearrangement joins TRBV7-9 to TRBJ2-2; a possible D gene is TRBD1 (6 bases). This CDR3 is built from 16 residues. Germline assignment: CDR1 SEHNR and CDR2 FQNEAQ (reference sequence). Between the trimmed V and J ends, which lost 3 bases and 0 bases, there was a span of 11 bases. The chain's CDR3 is CASSFNRAANTGELFF. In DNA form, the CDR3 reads TGTGCCAGCAGCTTTAACAGGGCTGCGAACACCGGGGAGCTGTTTTTT.

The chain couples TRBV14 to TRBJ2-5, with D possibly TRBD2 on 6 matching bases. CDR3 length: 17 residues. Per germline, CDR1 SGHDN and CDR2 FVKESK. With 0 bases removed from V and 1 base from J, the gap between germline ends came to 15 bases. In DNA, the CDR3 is TGTGCCAGCAGCCAAGATCTTGGAGCGGGCCCCCAAGAGACCCAGTACTTC. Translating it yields CASSQDLGAGPQETQYF.